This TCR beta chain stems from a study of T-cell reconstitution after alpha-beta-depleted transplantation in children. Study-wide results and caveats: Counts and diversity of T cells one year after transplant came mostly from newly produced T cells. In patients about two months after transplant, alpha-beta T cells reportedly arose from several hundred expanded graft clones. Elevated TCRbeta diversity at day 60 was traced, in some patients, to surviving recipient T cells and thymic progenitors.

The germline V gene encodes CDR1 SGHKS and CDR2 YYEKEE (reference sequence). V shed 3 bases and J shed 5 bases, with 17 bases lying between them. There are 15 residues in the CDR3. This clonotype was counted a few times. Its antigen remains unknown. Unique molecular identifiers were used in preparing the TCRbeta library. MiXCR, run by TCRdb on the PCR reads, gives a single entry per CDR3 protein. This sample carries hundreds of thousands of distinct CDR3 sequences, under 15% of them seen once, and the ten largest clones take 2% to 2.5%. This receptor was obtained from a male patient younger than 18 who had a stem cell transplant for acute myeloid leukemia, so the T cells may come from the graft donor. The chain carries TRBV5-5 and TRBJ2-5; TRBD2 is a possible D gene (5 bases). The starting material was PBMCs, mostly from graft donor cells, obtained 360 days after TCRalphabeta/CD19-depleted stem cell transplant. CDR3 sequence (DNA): TGTGCCAGCAGCTGGAGAGGGTGGTCTTTGGAGACCCAGTACTTC. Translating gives CASSWRGWSLETQYF.